These 6 T cell receptor beta chains originate from one sample sequenced in a study of breast tumors, draining lymph nodes, adjacent tissues. TCRdb ran MiXCR on the multiplex PCR reads and lists one entry per CDR3 protein. The data contain 180,000 or so distinct CDR3 sequences, roughly 29% of them singletons. The lymph nodes were axillary draining lymph nodes from breast cancer patients. The sequencing input was axillary lymph node tissue. Every receptor here comes from a female donor with breast cancer. Some clones in this sample may be carry-over from other donors' samples.

The J gene is TRBJ2-7, the V gene TRBV6-1; D is uncertain. This CDR3 spans 15 amino acids. The V gene's germline CDR1 is MNHNS and CDR2 SASEGT. V gave up 6 bases and J gave up 2 bases, with 17 bases separating them. This CDR3 reads CASRELLSAAYEQYF. The CDR3 DNA is TGTGCCAGCAGGGAACTGTTATCGGCAGCCTACGAGCAGTACTTC.

J is TRBJ2-7 and V is TRBV5-6; 7 bases line up with TRBD1. V lost 5 bases and J lost 1; bases outside the gene matches: 6. This CDR3 comprises 14 residues. Per germline, CDR1 SGHDT and CDR2 YYEEEE. CDR3 sequence reads: CASRKTGSSYEQYF. DNA for the CDR3: TGTGCCAGCAGAAAGACAGGGTCGTCCTACGAGCAGTACTTC.

The chain uses TRBV2 and TRBJ2-7; TRBD2 agrees at 10 bases. The CDR3 spans 16 residues. Losses at the gene ends were 6 bases for V and 1 base for J; bases not matched to a gene: 9. CDR1 is SNHLY and CDR2 is FYNNEI in the germline V gene. This CDR3 reads CASSYSSGRGSYEQYF. The CDR3 DNA reads TGTGCCAGCAGCTACTCTAGCGGGAGAGGGTCCTACGAGCAGTACTTC.

V is TRBV12-3 or TRBV12-4 and J is TRBJ1-1; tentative D call: TRBD1 (6 bases). The length of the CDR3 is 15 residues. The V gene lost 4 bases and the J gene lost 10 bases, with 22 bases spanning the gap. The CDR3 is CASSSDRSHIMGAFF. In DNA, the CDR3 is TGTGCCAGCAGTTCCGACAGGTCCCATATTATGGGAGCTTTCTTT.

This clonotype showed up just a few times. The rearrangement joins TRBV9 to TRBJ2-7, with no clear D. Germline lookup yields CDR1 SGDLS and CDR2 YYNGEE. Trimming removed 0 bases at V and 0 bases at J, with 25 bases between. The CDR3 loop spans 20 amino acids. The CDR3 nucleotides are TGTGCCAGCAGCGTAGGAGACCCGGGCGCATCGAGCGCCTCCTCCTACGAGCAGTACTTC. This gives the protein CASSVGDPGASSASSYEQYF.

Of note for this clonotype: The junction departs from the called germline gene at one end, perhaps through a read error. The chain has TRBV6-6 and TRBJ1-1, with TRBD1 identical over 9 bases. The CDR3 has 14 residues. CDR1 MNHNY and CDR2 SVGAGI come from the germline V gene (reference sequence). CDR3 DNA sequence: TGTGCCAGCAGTCAAGACAGGGGGAGTACTGAAGCTTTATTT. Residues: CASSQDRGSTEALF.